One sample yielded the 18 T cell receptor beta chains listed below, sequenced in a study of blood T cell repertoires in COVID-19. Only in-frame clones appear in the TCRdb table, and some are missing; sequencing was by immunoSEQ multiplex PCR. The sample lists tens of thousands of clones; roughly 83% were seen once. The specimen was peripheral blood. Receptor source: a human donor in a cohort sampled during active COVID-19.

This rearrangement joins TRBV18 to TRBJ1-2; 9 positions match TRBD1. J gave up 8 bases and V 1 base, and 5 bases lay outside the gene matches. The germline gives CDR1 KGHSH, CDR2 LQKENI. CDR3 length: 14 amino acids. In DNA form, the CDR3 reads TGTGCCAGCTCACCACAGTCGGGACAGGGAGGCTACACCTTC. Translated: CASSPQSGQGGYTF.

The chain links TRBV3-1 (or the pseudogene TRBV3-2) to TRBJ1-1; D might be TRBD1 (6 bases). V was cut by 3 bases and J by 2 bases, with 10 bases left in between. This CDR3 region has 14 residues. Germline V gene data show CDR1 as LGHDT and CDR2 as YNNKEL (reference sequence). The CDR3 region is CASSQGARNTEAFF. The CDR3, as DNA: TGTGCCAGCAGCCAGGGGGCTAGAAACACTGAAGCTTTCTTT.

The chain combines TRBV15 with TRBJ1-5; weak D call: TRBD1 (6 bases). The CDR3 loop spans 17 amino acids. Per the germline V gene, CDR1 is LNHNV and CDR2 is YYDKDF (reference sequence). V dropped 4 bases and J dropped 4 bases, with 20 bases sitting between them. CDR3 DNA: TGTGCCACCAGCACCCGGCGGGTCCAGGGGCTTAATCAGCCCCAGCATTTT. Translating gives CATSTRRVQGLNQPQHF.

The chain combines TRBV11-2 with TRBJ1-4, with D unresolved. Germline loops: CDR1 SGHAT, CDR2 FQNNGV. V was clipped by 4 bases and J by 0 bases, with 9 bases between them. This CDR3 has 15 amino acids. The DNA of the CDR3 is TGTGCCAGCAGCTCGCTCAGATCAACTAATGAAAAACTGTTTTTT. It yields the protein CASSSLRSTNEKLFF.

The chain carries TRBV5-4 and TRBJ2-7; 9 nucleotides agree with TRBD1. Germline V gene data show CDR1 as SGHNT and CDR2 as YYREEE (reference sequence). The CDR3 has 14 residues. V shed 3 bases and J 3 bases; nucleotides not matched to a gene: 4. CDR3 coding DNA: TGTGCCAGCAGCTGGGGACAGGGTCACTACGAGCAGTACTTC. Translation: CASSWGQGHYEQYF. Full variable domain (missing parts from reference TRBV5-4 and TRBJ2-7): ETGVTQSPTHLIKTRGQQVTLRCSSQSGHNTVSWYQQALGQGPQFIFQYYREEENGRGNFPPRFSGLQFPNYSSELNVNALELDDSALYLCASSWGQGHYEQYFGPGTRLTVT.

The J gene is TRBJ1-6, the V gene TRBV3-1 (or the pseudogene TRBV3-2), with 7 bases lining up with TRBD1. The V and J ends lost 1 base and 2 bases, in that order; junction bases with no gene match: 5. CDR1 is LGHDT, CDR2 YNNKEL, per germline (reference sequence). The CDR3 runs to 17 residues. The CDR3: CASSQARGRPYNSPLHF. CDR3 DNA sequence: TGTGCCAGCAGCCAAGCGAGGGGGCGCCCCTATAATTCACCCCTCCACTTT.

This sequence joins TRBV2 and TRBJ1-1; no clear D gene. Trimming removed 8 bases from V and 4 bases from J, with 14 bases in between. CDR1 is SNHLY and CDR2 is FYNNEI in the germline V gene. CDR3 length: 13 residues. The CDR3 nucleotides are TGTGCCAGCGAGATCGAGAGGTCCACTGAAGCTTTCTTT. This encodes CASEIERSTEAFF.

For the CDR3, the DNA is TGCAGTGCTAGTTTGTTCATTAGCGGGATCTACGAGCAGTACTTC. Amino acid sequence: CSASLFISGIYEQYF. This chain joins TRBV20-1 and TRBJ2-7; 8 nucleotides line up with TRBD2. J lost 3 bases, V lost 3 bases, and 10 bases had no gene match. The CDR3 spans 15 residues. Germline V gives CDR1 DFQATT, CDR2 SNEGSKA (reference sequence).

This rearrangement joins TRBV2 to TRBJ1-1, with 9 nucleotides matching TRBD1. The CDR3 is 15 amino acids. The J segment lost 1 base and the V segment lost 6 bases, leaving 6 bases of the junction unmatched. The V gene's germline CDR1 is SNHLY and CDR2 FYNNEI. CDR3 DNA: TGTGCCAGCAGGGTGGACAGGGGTTGGAACACTGAAGCTTTCTTT. Protein: CASRVDRGWNTEAFF.

This clone was recorded many times. For the CDR3, the DNA is TGTGCCAGCAGCCCTGGGCCGGGACAGGGATTCGAGCAGTACTTC. Its protein is CASSPGPGQGFEQYF. The rearrangement joins TRBV7-2 to TRBJ2-7; 9 nucleotides match TRBD1. CDR3 length equals 15 residues. V dropped 5 bases and J dropped 6; count of bases not matched to a gene: 11. Germline values: CDR1 SGHTA, CDR2 FQGNSA. The whole variable domain, remainder taken from reference TRBV7-2 and TRBJ2-7, is GAGVSQSPSNKVTEKGKDVELRCDPISGHTALYWYRQSLGQGLEFLIYFQGNSAPDKSGLPSDRFSAERTGGSVSTLTIQRTQQEDSAVYLCASSPGPGQGFEQYFGPGTRLTVT.

This chain joins TRBV6-2 or TRBV6-3 and TRBJ1-2; no clear D. V dropped 6 bases and J dropped 0 bases, with 11 bases sitting between them. Germline CDR1 is MNHEY and CDR2 is SVGEGT. This CDR3 is built from 14 residues. CDR3 bases: TGTGCCAGCAGCCCAACCGGGACTAACTATGGCTACACCTTC. As protein: CASSPTGTNYGYTF.

This clone appeared a single time. CDR3 in amino acids: CASSIGLAGYTGELFF. The CDR3 nucleotides read TGTGCCAGTAGTATAGGGCTAGCGGGATACACCGGGGAGCTGTTTTTT. V and J are TRBV19 and TRBJ2-2, with 9 positions matching TRBD2. The J segment lost 3 bases and the V segment lost 1 base, leaving 3 bases of the junction unmatched. The CDR3 runs 16 residues. Germline CDR1 reads LNHDA; CDR2 reads SQIVND (reference sequence).

The genes are TRBV7-8 and TRBJ1-5, with 9 bases fitting TRBD1. The CDR3 extends over 15 amino acids. Germline assignment: CDR1 SGHVS and CDR2 FQNEAQ. V gave up 6 bases and J gave up 11 bases; unmatched junction bases: 14. CDR3 region: CASSWSGTGISAQHF. The CDR3 region has the DNA TGTGCCAGCAGTTGGTCCGGGACAGGGATTTCGGCCCAGCATTTT.

This clone was observed a single time. This chain connects TRBV28 to TRBJ1-1, with TRBD1 matching over 10 bases. The germline CDR1 and CDR2 sequences are MDHEN and SYDVKM. The CDR3 has 16 amino acids. Trimming took 9 bases from V and 5 from J; bases not matched to a gene: 15. This CDR3 is CASTGGDRGRETEAFF. The CDR3 region has the DNA TGTGCCAGTACAGGAGGGGACAGGGGTCGAGAGACTGAAGCTTTCTTT. Full variable domain (outside the CDR3, taken from reference TRBV28 and TRBJ1-1): DVKVTQSSRYLVKRTGEKVFLECVQDMDHENMFWYRQDPGLGLRLIYFSYDVKMKEKGDIPEGYSVSREKKERFSLILESASTNQTSMYLCASTGGDRGRETEAFFGQGTRLTVV.

The CDR3 DNA reads as TGTGCCAGCAGCGCCCAGCCGGGACAGGGGTCGCAAACCTATGGCTACACCTTC. The encoded protein is CASSAQPGQGSQTYGYTF. This chain joins TRBV9 and TRBJ1-2; 10 bases are a match to TRBD1. J lost 4 bases, V lost 3 bases, and 15 bases had no gene match. The V gene's germline CDR1 is SGDLS and CDR2 YYNGEE. The CDR3 totals 18 residues.

This chain joins TRBV18 and TRBJ2-7; D is unresolved. The CDR3 spans 14 residues. Germline CDR1 KGHSH, CDR2 LQKENI. The V gene lost 4 bases and the J gene lost 0 bases, with 10 bases spanning the gap. The chain's CDR3 is CASSLPASSYEQYF. The CDR3 bases are TGTGCCAGCTCACTTCCAGCGAGCTCCTACGAGCAGTACTTC. Looking up the rest from reference TRBV18 and TRBJ2-7 gives the full variable domain: NAGVMQNPRHLVRRRGQEARLRCSPMKGHSHVYWYRQLPEEGLKFMVYLQKENIIDESGMPKERFSAEFPKEGPSILRIQQVVRGDSAAYFCASSLPASSYEQYFGPGTRLTVT.

This clone has only one observation. J is TRBJ2-7 and V is TRBV18; D perhaps matches TRBD1 (5 bases). V dropped 2 bases and J dropped 0 bases, with 11 bases sitting between them. Per the germline V gene, CDR1 is KGHSH and CDR2 is LQKENI. CDR3 length: 15 residues. CDR3 sequence: CASSPDQTASYEQYF. DNA of the CDR3: TGTGCCAGCTCACCAGACCAGACAGCCTCCTACGAGCAGTACTTC. Filled out from reference TRBV18 and TRBJ2-7, the complete variable domain reads NAGVMQNPRHLVRRRGQEARLRCSPMKGHSHVYWYRQLPEEGLKFMVYLQKENIIDESGMPKERFSAEFPKEGPSILRIQQVVRGDSAAYFCASSPDQTASYEQYFGPGTRLTVT.

This chain links TRBV7-6 with TRBJ2-1; TRBD2 matches 11 bases. The trim removed 1 base at V and 5 bases at J, leaving 13 bases unmatched. The CDR3 has 19 residues. Germline CDR1 SGHVS, CDR2 FNYEAQ. The CDR3 protein is CASSLVPPRGLAANNEQFF. The CDR3 bases are TGTGCCAGCAGCTTAGTCCCTCCCCGGGGACTAGCGGCCAACAATGAGCAGTTCTTC.